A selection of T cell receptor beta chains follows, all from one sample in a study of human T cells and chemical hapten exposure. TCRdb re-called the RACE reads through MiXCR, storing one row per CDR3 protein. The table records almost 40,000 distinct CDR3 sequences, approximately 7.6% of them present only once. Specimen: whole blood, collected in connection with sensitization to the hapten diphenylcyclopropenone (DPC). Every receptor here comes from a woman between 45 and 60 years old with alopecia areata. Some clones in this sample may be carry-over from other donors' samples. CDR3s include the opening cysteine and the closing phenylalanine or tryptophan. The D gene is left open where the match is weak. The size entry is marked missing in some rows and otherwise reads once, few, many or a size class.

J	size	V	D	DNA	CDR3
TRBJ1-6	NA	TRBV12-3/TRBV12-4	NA	TGTGCCAGCATCTCGGAGGGCTTTTCACCCCTCCACTTT	CASISEGFSPLHF
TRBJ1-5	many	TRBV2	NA	TGTGCCAGCAGCCAGAGGGGCAATCAGCCCCAGCATTTT	CASSQRGNQPQHF
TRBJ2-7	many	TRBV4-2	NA	TGTGCCAGCAGCCAATCTGGGGGAAGGGACGAGCAGTACTTC	CASSQSGGRDEQYF
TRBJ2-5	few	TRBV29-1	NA	TGCAGCGTTGCAGGGGACACCATGGCCCAGTACTTC	CSVAGDTMAQYF
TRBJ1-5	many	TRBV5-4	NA	TGTGCCAGCAAGCCACAGCCCCCCCCGCATCAGCCCCAGCATTTT	CASKPQPPPHQPQHF
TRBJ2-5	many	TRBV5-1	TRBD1	TGCGCCAGCAGCCCAGGGACAGCTAAAGAGACCCAGTACTTC	CASSPGTAKETQYF
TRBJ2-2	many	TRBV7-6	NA	TGTGCCAGCAGCCCAGGGGCCTACAACACCGGGGAGCTGTTTTTT	CASSPGAYNTGELFF
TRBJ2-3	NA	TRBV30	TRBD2	TGTGCCTGGGGACGGACTAGCAGCACAGATACGCAGTATTTT	CAWGRTSSTDTQYF
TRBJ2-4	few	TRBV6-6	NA	TGTGCCAGCAGCCGCGGACAGGAGGGGATAGCCAAAAACATTCAGTACTTC	CASSRGQEGIAKNIQYF
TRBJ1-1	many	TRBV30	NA	TGTGCCTGGAGTCAAGGGAACACTGAAGCTTTCTTT	CAWSQGNTEAFF
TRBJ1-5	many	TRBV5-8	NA	TGTGCCAGCAGCTTGGACAGGGTTGGCAATCAGCCCCAGCATTTT	CASSLDRVGNQPQHF
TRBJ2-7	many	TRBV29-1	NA	TGCAGCGTTGGAAGGGGTACTACGGGCGAGCAGTACTTC	CSVGRGTTGEQYF
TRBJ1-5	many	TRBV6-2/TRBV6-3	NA	TGTGCCAGCGGCTGGGACGCCCCTGCGGCCCAGCATTTT	CASGWDAPAAQHF
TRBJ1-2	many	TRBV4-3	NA	TGCGCCAGCAGCCAAGAGGGGAACCGATACTCCGGCTACACCTTC	CASSQEGNRYSGYTF
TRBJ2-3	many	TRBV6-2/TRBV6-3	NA	TGTGCCAGCAGTTTTGGTCTTAGTACTAGCACAGATACGCAGTATTTT	CASSFGLSTSTDTQYF
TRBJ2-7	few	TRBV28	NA	TGTACCAGCGGTAAGGGAGTGTTCAGCTCCTACGAGCAGTACTTC	CTSGKGVFSSYEQYF
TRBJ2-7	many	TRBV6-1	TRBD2	TGTGCCAGCCTTCCGGGACTAGCGGGAGACCACTACGAGCAGTACTTC	CASLPGLAGDHYEQYF
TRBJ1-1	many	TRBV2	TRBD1	TGTGCCAGCAGGGGGGACAGGGGGCGAGCTTTCTTT	CASRGDRGRAFF
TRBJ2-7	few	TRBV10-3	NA	TGTGCCATCAGTGGCAGTGGAGAGGAGCAGTACTTC	CAISGSGEEQYF
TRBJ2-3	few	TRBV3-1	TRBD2	TGTGCCAGCAGCCCAGGACTAGCGGGAGCTAGAGATACGCAGTATTTT	CASSPGLAGARDTQYF
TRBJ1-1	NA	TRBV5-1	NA	TGCGCCAGCAGCTTGGAGCTGACGAAAAGAGGGACTGAAGCTTTCTTT	CASSLELTKRGTEAFF
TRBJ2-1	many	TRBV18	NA	TGTGCCAGCTCACCAGGCGTTGCCTACAATGAGCAGTTCTTC	CASSPGVAYNEQFF
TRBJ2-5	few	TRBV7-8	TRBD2	TGTGCCAGCAGCTTAGGAACAGCGGGAGGGCAAGAGACCCAGTACTTC	CASSLGTAGGQETQYF
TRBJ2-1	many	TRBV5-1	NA	TGCGCCAGCAGCTTGGGAGAAAAGCAGTTCTTC	CASSLGEKQFF
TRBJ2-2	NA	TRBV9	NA	TGTGCCAGCAGCGGGGAGTACACCGGGGAGCTGTTTTTT	CASSGEYTGELFF
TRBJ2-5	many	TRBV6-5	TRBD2	TGTGCCAGCAGTTACGGCCCCCTAGCGGGAGTGGAGACCCAGTACTTC	CASSYGPLAGVETQYF
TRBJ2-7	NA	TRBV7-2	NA	TGTGCCAGCAGACCCCGGGACACTATGACCTACGAGCAGTACTTC	CASRPRDTMTYEQYF
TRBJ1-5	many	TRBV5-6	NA	TGTGCCAGCAGTACCCAGGGGAATCAGCCCCAGCATTTT	CASSTQGNQPQHF
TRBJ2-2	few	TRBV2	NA	TGTGCCAGCAGTGAACAGCGGTTGAACACCGGGGAGCTGTTTTTT	CASSEQRLNTGELFF
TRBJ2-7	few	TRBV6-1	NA	TGTGCCAGCAGGGCGCAGGGGTCGAACTACGAGCAGTACTTC	CASRAQGSNYEQYF
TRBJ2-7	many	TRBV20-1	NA	TGCAGTGCTAGGGGTACTAGCTCCTACGAGCAGTACTTC	CSARGTSSYEQYF
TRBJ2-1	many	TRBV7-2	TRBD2	TGTGCCAGCAGCTTAAGGACTAGCGGGGGATCCGAGCAGTTCTTC	CASSLRTSGGSEQFF
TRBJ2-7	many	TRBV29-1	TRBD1	TGCAGCGCTCAGGGGGACAGGGCCGTCCACGAGCAGTACTTC	CSAQGDRAVHEQYF
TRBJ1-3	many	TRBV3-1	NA	TGTGCCAGCAACCCGACGCACTCTGGAAACACCATATATTTT	CASNPTHSGNTIYF
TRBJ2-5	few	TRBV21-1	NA	TGTGCCAGCAGCAGAGGAGAGACCCAGTACTTC	CASSRGETQYF
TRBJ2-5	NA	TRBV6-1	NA	TGTGCCAGCAGTGGGAGAGACAGAGAGACCCAGTACTTC	CASSGRDRETQYF
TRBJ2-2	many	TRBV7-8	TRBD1	TGTGCCAGCAGCTCGACAGGGGTGGTCGGGGAGCTGTTTTTT	CASSSTGVVGELFF
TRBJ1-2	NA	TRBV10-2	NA	TGCGCCAGCAGTGAGTCGGTTCGGAGCTACACCTTC	CASSESVRSYTF
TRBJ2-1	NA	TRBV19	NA	TGTGCCAGTAGTATCCCAGGGCTCCCCTACAATGAGCAGTTCTTC	CASSIPGLPYNEQFF
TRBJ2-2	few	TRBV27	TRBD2	TGTGCCAGCAGTTCCTCTGAACTAGCGGGGCTCACCGGGGAGCTGTTTTTT	CASSSSELAGLTGELFF
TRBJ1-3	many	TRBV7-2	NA	TGTGCCAGCAGTTCAGGGTGGGGGACAACTGGAAACACCATATATTTT	CASSSGWGTTGNTIYF
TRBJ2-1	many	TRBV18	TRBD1	TGTGCCAGCTCACTCGGGACAGGGGATGTGGGTGAGCAGTTCTTC	CASSLGTGDVGEQFF
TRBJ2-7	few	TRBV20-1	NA	TGCAGTGCTCCGGGGACTTTGGGGACTGGGAGCTCCTACGAGCAGTACTTC	CSAPGTLGTGSSYEQYF
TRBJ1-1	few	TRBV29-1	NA	TGCAGCGTTAGCCGGGTAGACACTGAAGCTTTCTTT	CSVSRVDTEAFF
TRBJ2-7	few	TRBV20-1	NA	TGCAGTGCTAGACGGTACTCCTACGAGCAGTACTTC	CSARRYSYEQYF
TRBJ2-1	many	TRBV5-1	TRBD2	TGCGCCAGCAGCTCCGGCGGGAGGGCCATGGGCGAGCAGTTCTTC	CASSSGGRAMGEQFF
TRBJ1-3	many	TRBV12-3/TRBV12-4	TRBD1	TGTGCCAGCAGTCAGGGACAGGGGACTGGAAACACCATATATTTT	CASSQGQGTGNTIYF
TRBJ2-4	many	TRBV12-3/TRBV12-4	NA	TGTGCCAGCAGTTTAACTGGCAGGGACTTCAAAAACATTCAGTACTTC	CASSLTGRDFKNIQYF
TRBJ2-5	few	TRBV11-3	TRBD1	TGTGCCAGCAGATCAGGACAGGCCGGGGAGACCCAGTACTTC	CASRSGQAGETQYF
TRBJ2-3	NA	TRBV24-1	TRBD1	TGTGCCACCAGTCACCGGGACAGGGCCACAGATACGCAGTATTTT	CATSHRDRATDTQYF
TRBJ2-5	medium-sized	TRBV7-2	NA	TGTGCCAGCAGCTTGACGCCCCAAGAGACCCAGTACTTC	CASSLTPQETQYF
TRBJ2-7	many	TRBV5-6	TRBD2	TGTGCCAGCAGCGTGACTAGCGGAATCTCCTACGAGCAGTACTTC	CASSVTSGISYEQYF
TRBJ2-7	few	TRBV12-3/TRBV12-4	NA	TGTGCCAGCAGTTGGGGATCGGTAGCGGTAACCTACGAGCAGTACTTC	CASSWGSVAVTYEQYF
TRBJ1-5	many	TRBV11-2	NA	TGTGCCAGCAGCTACACCGGGACGTCGAATCAGCCCCAGCATTTT	CASSYTGTSNQPQHF
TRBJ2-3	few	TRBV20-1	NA	TGCAGTGCTAGAGTCTCTGAAAGCACAGATACGCAGTATTTT	CSARVSESTDTQYF
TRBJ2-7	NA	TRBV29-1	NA	TGCAGCGTCGGACCTGGCCCCTACGAGCAGTACTTC	CSVGPGPYEQYF
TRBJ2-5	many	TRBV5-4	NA	TGTGCCAGCAGCTTGGTAGTGGGGACGATGGAGACCCAGTACTTC	CASSLVVGTMETQYF